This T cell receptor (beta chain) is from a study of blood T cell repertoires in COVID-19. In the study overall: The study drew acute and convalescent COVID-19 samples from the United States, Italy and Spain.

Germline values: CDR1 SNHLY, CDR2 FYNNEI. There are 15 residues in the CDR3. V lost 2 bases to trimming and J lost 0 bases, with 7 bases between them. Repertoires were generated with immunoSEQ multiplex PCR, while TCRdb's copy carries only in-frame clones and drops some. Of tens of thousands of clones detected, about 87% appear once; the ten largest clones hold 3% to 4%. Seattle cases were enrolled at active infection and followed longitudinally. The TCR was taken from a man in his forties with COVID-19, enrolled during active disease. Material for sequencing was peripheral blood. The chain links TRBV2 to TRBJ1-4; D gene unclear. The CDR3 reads CASSERETTNEKLFF. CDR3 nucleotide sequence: TGTGCCAGCAGTGAACGCGAGACAACTAATGAAAAACTGTTTTTT.